Presented here are 19 T cell receptor beta chains from one specimen sequenced in a study of response to subunit inactivated influenza vaccine. TCRdb independently ran MiXCR on the RT-PCR reads; one entry per CDR3 protein. The top ten clones hold roughly 11% of a sample with about 570,000 distinct CDR3 sequences, about 11% of them seen once. These records were also assigned to another study, of T cells expressing NK-cell markers. Turning to that study: Beta-chain TCR cDNA was generated via 5'RACE template switching with UMIs.

Sequenced material: PBMCs from blood, taken on the day of vaccination. The source is a middle-aged man who received an inactivated influenza vaccine.

This clonotype has a count of ten or more. The chain is built from TRBV10-3 and TRBJ2-2, with D tentatively TRBD1 (5 bases). V gave up 3 bases and J gave up 0 bases, with 5 bases separating them. This CDR3 contains 14 residues. Per the germline V gene, CDR1 is ENHRY and CDR2 is SYGVKD. The CDR3 loop reads CAISDRANTGELFF. Written as DNA, the CDR3 is TGTGCCATCAGTGACAGGGCGAACACCGGGGAGCTGTTTTTT.

This clonotype came up many times. The rearrangement links TRBV18 to TRBJ1-1; maybe TRBD1 (6 bases). V was shortened by 1 base and J by 4 bases, with 13 bases between the two germline ends. Germline CDR1 KGHSH, CDR2 LQKENI. CDR3 length: 15 amino acids. As DNA, the CDR3 is TGTGCCAGCTCACCACAGGACAGCTGGGGCACTGAAGCTTTCTTT. This translates into CASSPQDSWGTEAFF.

This clonotype was recorded many times. This sequence joins TRBV6-1 and TRBJ1-1; D might be TRBD1 (6 bases). V dropped 6 bases and J dropped 9 bases, with 17 bases sitting between them. Per the germline V gene, CDR1 is MNHNS and CDR2 is SASEGT. There are 13 residues in the CDR3. CDR3 loop: CASSRGTNWQAFF. The CDR3 DNA reads TGTGCCAGCAGCCGCGGGACAAATTGGCAAGCTTTCTTT.

The V and J genes are TRBV6-2 or TRBV6-3 and TRBJ1-5, with TRBD1 identical over 7 bases. There are 16 residues in the CDR3. Germline V CDR1 and CDR2: MNHEY, SVGEGT. V lost 6 bases and J lost 1; bases outside the gene matches: 9. CDR3 nucleotide sequence: TGTGCCAGCAGCAAGGGAAGACAGGGAAGCAATCAGCCCCAGCATTTT. It is translated as CASSKGRQGSNQPQHF.

This clonotype was counted only a few times. The chain has TRBV12-3 or TRBV12-4 and TRBJ2-7; 10 bases fit TRBD1. The CDR3 loop spans 15 amino acids. V shed 6 bases, J shed 6 bases, and the junction held 11 bases outside the gene matches. This CDR3 is CASSNIGQGDREQYF. In DNA, the CDR3 is TGTGCCAGCAGCAACATCGGACAGGGGGATCGCGAGCAGTACTTC.

This clonotype was counted ten times or more. This chain connects TRBV12-3 or TRBV12-4 to TRBJ2-1; D perhaps matches TRBD2 (7 bases). The CDR3 is made up of 14 amino acids. Trimming left V 3 bases short and J 7 bases short, with 13 bases between. The CDR3 DNA follows: TGTGCCAGCAGTTTGTCGGGGGGCAGAAATGAGCAGTTCTTC. Translated, it gives CASSLSGGRNEQFF.

This sequence joins TRBV7-9 and TRBJ2-2, with 7 positions matching TRBD2. Looked up from germline, CDR1 is SEHNR and CDR2 is FQNEAQ (reference sequence). The CDR3 covers 16 residues. Trimming took 4 bases from V and 3 from J; bases not matched to a gene: 8. The CDR3 sequence: CASSSRGGEDTGELFF. The CDR3, as DNA: TGTGCCAGCAGCTCCCGGGGAGGGGAGGACACCGGGGAGCTGTTTTTT. The full variable domain, rest sourced from reference TRBV7-9 and TRBJ2-2, is DTGVSQNPRHKITKRGQNVTFRCDPISEHNRLYWYRQTLGQGPEFLTYFQNEAQLEKSRLLSDRFSAERPKGSFSTLEIQRTEQGDSAMYLCASSSRGGEDTGELFFGEGSRLTVL.

This clonotype came up many times. This sequence joins TRBV12-3 or TRBV12-4 and TRBJ2-1; D is possibly TRBD2 (5 bases). The ends were cut back, 3 bases at V and 9 bases at J, with 9 bases in the middle. The CDR3 contains 12 residues. The CDR3 sequence: CASSFSEGEQFF. In DNA, the CDR3 is TGTGCCAGCAGTTTTAGTGAGGGTGAGCAGTTCTTC.

In DNA, the CDR3 is TGTGCCAGCAGTTTATCGGGGGTCATGGGTTACACAGATACGCAGTATTTT. This translates into CASSLSGVMGYTDTQYF. This sequence joins TRBV27 and TRBJ2-3; D might be TRBD1 or TRBD2, each matching 5 bases. Germline values: CDR1 MNHEY, CDR2 SMNVEV (reference sequence). Trimming took 0 bases from V and 2 from J, leaving 15 bases between them. This CDR3 comprises 17 residues.

A few counts support this clonotype. The chain uses TRBV30 and TRBJ2-2; D not resolved. V shed 0 bases and J shed 2 bases, with 13 bases lying between them. Germline loops: CDR1 GTSNPN, CDR2 SVGIG (reference sequence). CDR3 size: 16 residues. The CDR3 region has the DNA TGTGCCTGGAGTGTAATTTGGCACACTAACACCGGGGAGCTGTTTTTT. Its protein product is CAWSVIWHTNTGELFF.

The V call is TRBV20-1, the J call TRBJ2-5; TRBD1 agrees at 7 bases. J lost 3 bases, V lost 4 bases, and 14 bases had no gene match. CDR3 size: 16 residues. CDR1 DFQATT and CDR2 SNEGSKA come from the germline V gene (reference sequence). CDR3 in amino acids: CSAMVVWEDREETQYF. CDR3 nucleotide sequence: TGCAGTGCTATGGTCGTGTGGGAAGACAGGGAAGAGACCCAGTACTTC.

The table lists this clonotype with a few counts. This rearrangement joins TRBV5-6 to TRBJ2-1; tentatively, D is TRBD1 (5 bases). Germline V lookup: CDR1 SGHDT, CDR2 YYEEEE. The CDR3 runs to 16 residues. V lost 0 bases and J lost 1, with 11 bases in between. The CDR3 DNA follows: TGTGCCAGCAGCTTGGGGGGCTGGAATTCCTACAATGAGCAGTTCTTC. Translating gives CASSLGGWNSYNEQFF.

The gene calls are TRBV7-9 and TRBJ2-7; D remains ambiguous. Germline CDR1 is SEHNR and CDR2 is FQNEAQ (reference sequence). The V end was cut by 5 bases, the J end by 4 bases, with 12 bases between. This CDR3 has 13 amino acids. The CDR3 DNA sequence: TGTGCCAGCAGCCCAAGGCCCCGTTACGAGCAGTACTTC. Translating gives CASSPRPRYEQYF.

This clonotype was seen ten or more times. This sequence joins TRBV27 and TRBJ1-4; 12 nucleotides match TRBD1. Germline CDR1 is MNHEY and CDR2 is SMNVEV (reference sequence). J was trimmed by 0 bases and V by 1 base; bases with no gene match: 15. This CDR3 spans 22 amino acids. CDR3: CASSLYGTGGFGRYATNEKLFF. The CDR3 coding sequence is TGTGCCAGCAGTTTATACGGGACAGGGGGCTTTGGACGTTACGCAACTAATGAAAAACTGTTTTTT. Looking up the rest from reference TRBV27 and TRBJ1-4 gives the full variable domain: EAQVTQNPRYLITVTGKKLTVTCSQNMNHEYMSWYRQDPGLGLRQIYYSMNVEVTDKGDVPEGYKVSRKEKRNFPLILESPSPNQTSLYFCASSLYGTGGFGRYATNEKLFFGSGTQLSVL.

CDR3 sequence reads: CASSPSWQFTDTQYF. Here the CDR3 DNA reads TGTGCCAGCAGTCCATCGTGGCAGTTCACAGATACGCAGTATTTT. V usage is TRBV6-1 and J usage is TRBJ2-3; D is unclear. The CDR3 has 15 residues. Trimming stripped 5 bases from V and 2 bases from J, with 14 bases between. Per germline, CDR1 MNHNS and CDR2 SASEGT.

This chain connects TRBV15 to TRBJ2-7; D is ambiguous. CDR3 length: 13 amino acids. The V gene lost 0 bases and the J gene lost 2 bases, with 5 bases spanning the gap. Germline V gene data show CDR1 as LNHNV and CDR2 as YYDKDF (reference sequence). The CDR3 spells CATSRDGPYEQYF. The CDR3 DNA reads as TGTGCCACCAGCAGAGACGGTCCCTACGAGCAGTACTTC.

The chain links TRBV10-3 to TRBJ2-1, with a weak D call TRBD1 (6 bases). Germline CDR1 reads ENHRY; CDR2 reads SYGVKD. V lost 4 bases, J lost 8 bases, and 9 bases lay in between. The CDR3 length is 12 residues. The CDR3 DNA sequence: TGTGCCATCAGTGTGGGGGCCGATGAGCAGTTCTTC. This translates into CAISVGADEQFF.

This clonotype turned up a few times. The chain joins TRBV28 to TRBJ2-6; TRBD2 aligns across 8 bases. V was clipped by 7 bases and J by 3 bases; unmatched bases: 2. Germline V gene data show CDR1 as MDHEN and CDR2 as SYDVKM. The CDR3 is 14 residues long. The CDR3: CASKAGGGANVLTF. Here the CDR3 DNA reads TGTGCCAGCAAGGCGGGGGGTGGGGCCAACGTCCTGACTTTC.

This clonotype has ten or more counts. The chain uses TRBV9 and TRBJ2-2; possible D gene TRBD2, 6 bases. The germline V gene has CDR1 SGDLS and CDR2 YYNGEE. The CDR3 is 15 amino acids. Trimming cost V 0 bases and J 4 bases, with 10 bases left between them. The CDR3 loop reads CASSVDWGVTGELFF. CDR3 nucleotide sequence: TGTGCCAGCAGCGTAGACTGGGGGGTCACCGGGGAGCTGTTTTTT.